This T cell receptor beta chain was recorded in a study of OX40 agonist ivuxolimab in advanced cancers. The study, taken as a whole, reports: Circulating CD4+ and CD8+ T cells showed clonal expansion by week 6 at 0.1 to 3.0 mg/kg. The 0.1-3.0 mg/kg partial responders had among the lowest clonal expansion. There were, on average, more expanded clones in CD8+ T cells than in CD4+.

Measured with immunoSEQ multiplex PCR; TCRdb has only the in-frame clones, and not every one. The sample carries some 100,000 clones, roughly 80% recorded once. The ends were cut back, 2 bases at V and 1 base at J, with 12 bases in the middle. Germline values: CDR1 MNHNY, CDR2 SVGAGI (reference sequence). The CDR3 extends over 15 amino acids. About this clone itself: Its specificity is unknown.

The chain couples TRBV6-6 to TRBJ2-7; TRBD1 is a possible D gene (6 bases). The source was CD4+ or CD8+ T cells sorted from blood, collected in a trial of the OX40 agonist ivuxolimab. The receptor was derived from an adult with an advanced solid tumor such as melanoma, head and neck, liver or kidney cancer. The CDR3 is CASSYDPTGSYEQYV. Written as DNA, the CDR3 is TGTGCCAGCAGTTACGACCCGACAGGATCCTACGAGCAGTACGTC.